Listed here are 5 T cell receptor beta chains from one sample, sequenced in a study of blood T cell repertoires in COVID-19. The protocol was immunoSEQ multiplex PCR, while the TCRdb copy is restricted to in-frame clones and leaves out a portion. This sample carries about 19,000 clones, approximately 89% of them seen once, and the ten largest clones take about 3%. Sample: peripheral blood. The source of these receptors is a human donor in a cohort sampled during active COVID-19.

A few counts support this clone. The chain recombines TRBV5-1 with TRBJ2-7; 9 nucleotides match TRBD2. Trimming took 2 bases from V and 2 from J; bases not matched to a gene: 8. In germline, CDR1 is SGHRS, CDR2 YFSETQ. CDR3 size: 16 residues. This CDR3 reads CASSLPLAGSPYEQYF. The DNA for the CDR3 is TGCGCCAGCAGCTTACCCCTAGCGGGAAGCCCCTACGAGCAGTACTTC.

V usage is TRBV2 and J usage is TRBJ1-5; D ambiguous. This CDR3 is built from 13 residues. Germline loops: CDR1 SNHLY, CDR2 FYNNEI. With 6 bases removed from V and 5 bases from J, the gap between germline ends came to 11 bases. CDR3: CASRSAGDQPQHF. DNA for the CDR3: TGTGCCAGCAGGTCGGCCGGGGATCAGCCCCAGCATTTT.

The chain carries TRBV14 and TRBJ2-7, with TRBD2 identical over 7 bases. Germline lookup yields CDR1 SGHDN and CDR2 FVKESK. The CDR3 has 15 amino acids. With V trimmed by 1 base and J by 2 bases, 5 bases remained unmatched. CDR3 DNA sequence: TGTGCCAGCAGCCAAGCGGGAGGATTAACCTACGAGCAGTACTTC. Encoded protein: CASSQAGGLTYEQYF.

The chain carries TRBV19 and TRBJ2-7, with a tentative D call TRBD1 (6 bases). V was pared by 8 bases and J by 2 bases, with 13 bases between. Looked up from germline, CDR1 is LNHDA and CDR2 is SQIVND (reference sequence). This CDR3 has 13 amino acids. CDR3 nucleotides: TGTGCCAGTGCAGGGGAAGGAGCCTACGAGCAGTACTTC. The encoded protein is CASAGEGAYEQYF.

This chain joins TRBV19 and TRBJ2-1; D is possibly TRBD2 (5 bases). CDR3 length equals 13 residues. Per germline, CDR1 LNHDA and CDR2 SQIVND (reference sequence). The V end was cut by 5 bases, the J end by 8 bases, with 13 bases between. The DNA for the CDR3 is TGTGCCAGTAGTTGGACTTGGACTCATGAGCAGTTCTTC. Its protein product is CASSWTWTHEQFF.